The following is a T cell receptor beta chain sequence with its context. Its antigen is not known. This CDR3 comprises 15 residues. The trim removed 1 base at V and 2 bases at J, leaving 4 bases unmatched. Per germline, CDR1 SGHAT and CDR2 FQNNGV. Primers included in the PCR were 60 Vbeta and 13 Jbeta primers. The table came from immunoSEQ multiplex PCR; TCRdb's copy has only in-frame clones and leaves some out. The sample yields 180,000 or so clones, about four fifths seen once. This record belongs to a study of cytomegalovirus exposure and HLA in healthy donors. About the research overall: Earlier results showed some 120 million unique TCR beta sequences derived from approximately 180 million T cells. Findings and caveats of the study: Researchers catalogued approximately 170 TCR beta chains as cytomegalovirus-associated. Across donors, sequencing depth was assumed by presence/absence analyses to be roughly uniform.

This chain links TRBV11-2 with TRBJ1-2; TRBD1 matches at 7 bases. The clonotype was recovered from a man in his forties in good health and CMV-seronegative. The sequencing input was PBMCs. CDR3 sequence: CASSLGTGENYGYTF. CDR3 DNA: TGTGCCAGCAGCTTAGGAACAGGGGAAAACTATGGCTACACCTTC.